These 26 T cell receptor beta chains were all obtained from the same sample, sequenced in a study of blood T cell repertoires in COVID-19. Some clones are missing from TCRdb's copy, which holds only in-frame ones; the method was immunoSEQ multiplex PCR. Of about 300,000 clones in the sample, about nine tenths were seen once. Sample: PBMCs or T cells enriched from blood (not recorded which). Receptors were obtained from a man aged 25 to 45 who had recovered from COVID-19.

The chain combines TRBV10-3 with TRBJ2-1, with TRBD1 matching over 10 bases. With V trimmed by 6 bases and J by 0 bases, 5 bases remained unmatched. The CDR3 spans 16 residues. CDR1 is ENHRY, CDR2 SYGVKD, per germline. For the CDR3, the DNA is TGTGCCATCAGCGGGACAGGGGATAGCTCCTACAATGAGCAGTTCTTC. It yields the protein CAISGTGDSSYNEQFF.

The chain couples TRBV27 to TRBJ2-5; D might be TRBD1 (5 bases). This CDR3 spans 14 amino acids. The germline CDR1 and CDR2 sequences are MNHEY and SMNVEV (reference sequence). Trimming pared 8 bases from V and 2 bases from J, leaving 15 bases between. In DNA form, the CDR3 reads TGTGCCAGCCGGATGGTGGCAGGGCAAGAGACCCAGTACTTC. This translates into CASRMVAGQETQYF.

The gene calls are TRBV5-1 and TRBJ1-6; 12 nucleotides agree with TRBD1. Germline V gives CDR1 SGHRS, CDR2 YFSETQ. V lost 4 bases to trimming and J lost 10 bases; unmatched junction nucleotides: 6. CDR3 length: 15 amino acids. CDR3 DNA: TGCGCCAGCAGCCCGCGGGACAGGGGGCAATCACCCCTCCACTTT. Translation: CASSPRDRGQSPLHF.

V usage is TRBV11-3 and J usage is TRBJ2-5, with 8 bases aligning to TRBD1. Germline lookup yields CDR1 SGHNT and CDR2 YENEEA. The CDR3 consists of 13 residues. V dropped 5 bases and J dropped 4; count of bases not matched to a gene: 3. This chain's CDR3 is CASSVGTGETQYF. In DNA, the CDR3 is TGTGCCAGCAGCGTCGGGACAGGAGAGACCCAGTACTTC.

This chain joins TRBV7-2 and TRBJ1-5, with 7 bases aligning to TRBD1. There are 15 residues in the CDR3. Germline CDR1 SGHTA, CDR2 FQGNSA. Trimming removed 6 bases from V and 6 bases from J; junction bases left unmatched: 11. The CDR3 DNA is TGTGCCAGCAGTACCGGACAGGTCAAGAGTCAGCCCCAGCATTTT. Protein sequence: CASSTGQVKSQPQHF.

The genes are TRBV28 and TRBJ1-5, with TRBD1 identical over 7 bases. CDR1 is MDHEN, CDR2 SYDVKM, per germline. This CDR3 is built from 16 residues. Trimming cost V 6 bases and J 4 bases; bases outside gene matches: 12. The CDR3 coding sequence is TGTGCCAGCAGCGAAATGCCCGGGACAGCGAATCAGCCCCAGCATTTT. The encoded protein is CASSEMPGTANQPQHF.

The chain is built from TRBV3-1 (or the pseudogene TRBV3-2) and TRBJ1-2, with a possible D match to TRBD1 (5 bases). V was clipped by 8 bases and J by 1 base, with 14 bases between them. The CDR3 has 14 amino acids. Germline V lookup: CDR1 LGHDT, CDR2 YNNKEL (reference sequence). CDR3 sequence reads: CASQRRGINYGYTF. The CDR3 nucleotides read TGTGCCAGCCAGAGGCGGGGGATTAACTATGGCTACACCTTC.

The CDR3 spells CASSIIGEGSNYGYTF. The CDR3 DNA follows: TGTGCCAGCAGCATAATAGGGGAGGGGTCGAACTATGGCTACACCTTC. V and J are TRBV14 and TRBJ1-2; TRBD1 is a possible D gene (5 bases). Germline-derived CDR1 and CDR2 are SGHDN and FVKESK. This CDR3 spans 16 amino acids. With 5 bases removed from V and 2 bases from J, the gap between germline ends came to 18 bases.

The V call is TRBV11-2, the J call TRBJ2-1; 9 positions match TRBD2. Germline CDR1 is SGHAT and CDR2 is FQNNGV. The CDR3 has 16 amino acids. The V and J ends lost 3 bases and 3 bases, in that order; junction bases with no gene match: 6. The CDR3 region has the DNA TGTGCCAGCAGCTTCGTGCTAGCGGGGATCTACAATGAGCAGTTCTTC. It codes for CASSFVLAGIYNEQFF.

The V gene is TRBV2, the J gene TRBJ2-7, with TRBD1 identical over 7 bases. The CDR3 totals 13 residues. Trimming took 4 bases from V and 5 from J; bases not matched to a gene: 5. Germline loops: CDR1 SNHLY, CDR2 FYNNEI. The CDR3 coding sequence is TGTGCCAGCAGTGTTGGGACAGTTCACGAGCAGTACTTC. Encoded protein: CASSVGTVHEQYF.

This clone has a single count. The V and J genes are TRBV11-3 and TRBJ2-7, with TRBD2 matching over 15 bases. The CDR3 has 16 residues. Germline-derived CDR1 and CDR2 are SGHNT and YENEEA. V lost 5 bases to trimming and J lost 5 bases; unmatched junction nucleotides: 7. The CDR3 region is CASSQPGTSGRNEQYF. For the CDR3, the DNA is TGTGCCAGCAGCCAACCTGGGACTAGCGGGAGGAACGAGCAGTACTTC. Together with reference TRBV11-3 and TRBJ2-7, the CDR3 gives the full variable domain: EAGVVQSPRYKIIEKKQPVAFWCNPISGHNTLYWYLQNLGQGPELLIRYENEEAVDDSQLPKDRFSAERLKGVDSTLKIQPAELGDSAVYLCASSQPGTSGRNEQYFGPGTRLTVT.

The chain links TRBV3-1 (or the pseudogene TRBV3-2) to TRBJ2-7, with TRBD2 matching 11 bases. Unmatched junction bases numbered 6, after V lost 0 bases and J lost 2 bases. The CDR3 covers 17 residues. Germline V gene data show CDR1 as LGHDT and CDR2 as YNNKEL (reference sequence). CDR3 nucleotide sequence: TGTGCCAGCAGCCAAGACCTACTAGCGGGGGATACCTACGAGCAGTACTTC. Encoded protein: CASSQDLLAGDTYEQYF.

The gene calls are TRBV10-1 and TRBJ2-7, with 7 bases matching TRBD2. Germline V gene lookup returns CDR1 WNHNN and CDR2 SYGVQD (reference sequence). The V gene end was trimmed by 2 bases and the J gene end by 3 bases; junction bases not matched to a gene: 7. The CDR3 has 15 residues. The CDR3 is CASSEGKRGVYEQYF. CDR3 DNA sequence: TGCGCCAGCAGTGAGGGTAAGCGGGGAGTCTACGAGCAGTACTTC.

The chain combines TRBV6-2 or TRBV6-3 with TRBJ1-4; possibly TRBD1 for D (5 bases). CDR3 length equals 16 residues. Deletions cut 6 bases from V and 4 bases from J, with 18 bases between. In germline, CDR1 is MNHEY, CDR2 SVGEGT. For the CDR3, the DNA is TGTGCCAGCAGCCAAGGGGCGTCAGGCTATAATGAAAAACTGTTTTTT. It is translated as CASSQGASGYNEKLFF.

The CDR3 protein is CASSAPSRGAYEQYF. CDR3 nucleotides: TGTGCCAGCAGTGCCCCTTCCCGGGGAGCCTACGAGCAGTACTTC. The V and J genes are TRBV2 and TRBJ2-7; D may be TRBD2 (5 bases). Between the trimmed V and J ends, which lost 4 bases and 2 bases, there was a span of 15 bases. The V gene's germline CDR1 is SNHLY and CDR2 FYNNEI. The CDR3 is 15 residues long.

V gene TRBV24-1 combines with J gene TRBJ1-1; tentatively, D is TRBD1 (5 bases). This CDR3 has 12 residues. V lost 5 bases and J 7 bases, leaving 10 bases between the germline ends. Germline V gene data show CDR1 as KGHDR and CDR2 as SFDVKD. DNA for the CDR3: TGTGCCACCAGTGTCAGGGAGGGTGAAGCTTTCTTT. Translating it yields CATSVREGEAFF.

The gene calls are TRBV11-2 and TRBJ1-1; D uncertain. The CDR3 is 15 residues long. Trimming removed 0 bases from V and 0 bases from J, with 8 bases in between. Germline CDR1 reads SGHAT; CDR2 reads FQNNGV. This CDR3 reads CASSLDPPVNTEAFF. CDR3 DNA: TGTGCCAGCAGCTTAGATCCGCCGGTGAACACTGAAGCTTTCTTT.

The V and J genes are TRBV9 and TRBJ2-1; TRBD2 is a possible D gene (6 bases). Trimming stripped 6 bases from V and 0 bases from J, with 19 bases between. Germline loops: CDR1 SGDLS, CDR2 YYNGEE. The CDR3 has 17 residues. Written as DNA, the CDR3 is TGTGCCAGCACCCCTGGGGGAGGTTTTAGCTCCTACAATGAGCAGTTCTTC. It yields the protein CASTPGGGFSSYNEQFF.

The CDR3 DNA follows: TGCAGTGCTAGTGGGGCCCCCCGCACAGATACGCAGTATTTT. Translation: CSASGAPRTDTQYF. The gene calls are TRBV20-1 and TRBJ2-3; maybe TRBD1 (5 bases). The germline CDR1 and CDR2 sequences are DFQATT and SNEGSKA (reference sequence). The V and J ends lost 3 bases and 1 base respectively, with 11 bases between them. The length of the CDR3 is 14 residues.

The CDR3 region is CASSPSRAGTDTQYF. The CDR3 bases are TGTGCCAGCTCACCAAGCAGAGCCGGGACAGATACGCAGTATTTT. The chain is built from TRBV18 and TRBJ2-3; D not certain. The CDR3 extends over 15 amino acids. V lost 2 bases and J lost 3, with 12 bases in between. CDR1 is KGHSH and CDR2 is LQKENI in the germline V gene.

This clone has a handful of counts. V gene TRBV2 combines with J gene TRBJ2-7, with D unclear. Trimming stripped 4 bases from V and 3 bases from J, with 7 bases between. In germline, CDR1 is SNHLY, CDR2 FYNNEI. The CDR3 sequence is 12 residues long. CDR3 sequence reads: CASSASVYEQYF. As DNA, the CDR3 is TGTGCCAGCAGTGCCAGTGTCTACGAGCAGTACTTC.

The chain has TRBV7-9 and TRBJ2-2; D call uncertain. Germline V gives CDR1 SEHNR, CDR2 FQNEAQ (reference sequence). The CDR3 covers 12 residues. The V end lost 5 bases, the J end lost 3 bases, and 4 bases lay between the germline ends. The CDR3 loop is CASSRDTGELFF. The CDR3 DNA follows: TGTGCCAGCAGCCGGGACACCGGGGAGCTGTTTTTT.

The chain combines TRBV11-2 with TRBJ2-1, with TRBD2 identical over 12 bases. The V gene's germline CDR1 is SGHAT and CDR2 FQNNGV. This CDR3 has 15 amino acids. The V segment lost 0 bases and the J segment 9 bases; nucleotides outside the gene matches: 3. This CDR3 is CASSLEPSGRVEQFF. In DNA, the CDR3 is TGTGCCAGCAGCTTAGAACCTAGCGGGAGGGTTGAGCAGTTCTTC.

CDR3 nucleotide sequence: TGTGCCAGCAGCTCCTCAAGACAGTCTGGCTACACCTTC. Its translation: CASSSSRQSGYTF. V usage is TRBV12-3 or TRBV12-4 and J usage is TRBJ1-2; tentatively, D is TRBD1 (5 bases). V lost 6 bases and J lost 7, with 15 bases in between. The CDR3 is 13 residues long.

The J gene is TRBJ1-2, the V gene TRBV5-4; possibly TRBD1 for D (5 bases). Between the trimmed V and J ends, which lost 3 bases and 8 bases, there was a span of 17 bases. Germline V gene sequence: CDR1 SGHNT, CDR2 YYREEE (reference sequence). The CDR3 runs 14 residues. CDR3 nucleotides: TGTGCCAGCAGCTATATCAAGGGGCAGGGCGGCTACACCTTC. Translating gives CASSYIKGQGGYTF.

V and J are TRBV6-1 and TRBJ2-5; 7 bases line up with TRBD1. The ends lost 2 bases at V and 2 bases at J; junction bases unmatched: 8. Germline CDR1 MNHNS, CDR2 SASEGT. This CDR3 contains 16 residues. DNA of the CDR3: TGTGCCAGCAGTGAATTTACGGGACAGCCTCAAGAGACCCAGTACTTC. Translating gives CASSEFTGQPQETQYF.